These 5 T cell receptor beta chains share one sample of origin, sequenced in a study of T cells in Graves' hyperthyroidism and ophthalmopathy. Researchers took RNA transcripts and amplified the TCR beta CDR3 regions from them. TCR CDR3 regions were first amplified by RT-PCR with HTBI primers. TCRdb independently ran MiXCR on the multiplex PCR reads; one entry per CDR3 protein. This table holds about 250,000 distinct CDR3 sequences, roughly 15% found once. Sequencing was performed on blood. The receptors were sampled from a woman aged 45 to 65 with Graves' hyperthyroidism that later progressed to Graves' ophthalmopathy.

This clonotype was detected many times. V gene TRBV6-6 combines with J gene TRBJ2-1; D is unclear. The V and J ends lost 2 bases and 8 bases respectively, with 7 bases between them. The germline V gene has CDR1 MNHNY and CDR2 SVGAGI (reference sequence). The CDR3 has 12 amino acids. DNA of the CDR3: TGTGCCAGCAGTTACGGGCGTGATGAGCAGTTCTTC. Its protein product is CASSYGRDEQFF.

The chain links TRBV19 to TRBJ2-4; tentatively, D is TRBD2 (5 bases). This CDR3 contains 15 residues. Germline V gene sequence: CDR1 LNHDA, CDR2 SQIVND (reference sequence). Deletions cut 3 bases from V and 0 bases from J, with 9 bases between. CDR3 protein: CASSIAGLAKNIQYF. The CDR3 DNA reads TGTGCCAGTAGTATTGCGGGCCTAGCCAAAAACATTCAGTACTTC. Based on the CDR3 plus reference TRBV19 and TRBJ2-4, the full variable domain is DGGITQSPKYLFRKEGQNVTLSCEQNLNHDAMYWYRQDPGQGLRLIYYSQIVNDFQKGDIAEGYSVSREKKESFPLTVTSAQKNPTAFYLCASSIAGLAKNIQYFGAGTRLSVL.

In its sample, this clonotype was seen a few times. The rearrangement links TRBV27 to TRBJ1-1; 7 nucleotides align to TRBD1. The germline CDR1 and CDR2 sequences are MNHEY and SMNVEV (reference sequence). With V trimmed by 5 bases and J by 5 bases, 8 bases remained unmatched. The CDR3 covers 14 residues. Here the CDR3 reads CASSTPTGRTEAFF. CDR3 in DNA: TGTGCCAGCAGTACACCGACAGGGCGGACTGAAGCTTTCTTT.

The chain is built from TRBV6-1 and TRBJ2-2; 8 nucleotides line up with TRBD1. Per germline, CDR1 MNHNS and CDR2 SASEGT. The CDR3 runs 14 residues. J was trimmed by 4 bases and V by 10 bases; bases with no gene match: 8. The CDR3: CATKDRGRTGELFF. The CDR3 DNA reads TGTGCCACCAAAGACAGGGGCCGCACCGGGGAGCTGTTTTTT.

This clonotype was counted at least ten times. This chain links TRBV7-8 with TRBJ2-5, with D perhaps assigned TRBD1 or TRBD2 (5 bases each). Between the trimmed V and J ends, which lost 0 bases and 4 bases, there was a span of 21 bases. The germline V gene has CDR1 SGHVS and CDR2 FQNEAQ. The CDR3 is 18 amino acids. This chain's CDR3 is CASSLARFVARGAETQYF. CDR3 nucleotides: TGTGCCAGCAGCTTAGCTAGATTTGTAGCGCGAGGGGCAGAGACCCAGTACTTC.